This T cell receptor beta chain came from a study of neoadjuvant anti-PD-1 for oral cavity cancer. Study results and caveats: With a few patients per group, TCR findings need larger cohorts.

The CDR3 spans 14 residues. The V gene lost 0 bases and the J gene lost 8 bases, with 11 bases spanning the gap. The germline V gene encodes CDR1 PRHDT and CDR2 FYEKMQ (reference sequence). Here immunoSEQ multiplex PCR was the method, and the copy in TCRdb shows in-frame clones only, minus some. The data show more than 13,000 clones, approximately 70% seen once. For this clone: Its antigen is unidentified.

The clonotype comes from a person aged 40 to 85 with oral cavity squamous cell carcinoma. The chain employs TRBV13 and TRBJ1-3, with no clear D. The sample consisted of PBMCs, taken before nivolumab (anti-PD-1) treatment. The CDR3 here is CASSLGGTWDTIYF. The CDR3 coding sequence is TGTGCCAGCAGCTTAGGGGGTACATGGGACACCATATATTTT.